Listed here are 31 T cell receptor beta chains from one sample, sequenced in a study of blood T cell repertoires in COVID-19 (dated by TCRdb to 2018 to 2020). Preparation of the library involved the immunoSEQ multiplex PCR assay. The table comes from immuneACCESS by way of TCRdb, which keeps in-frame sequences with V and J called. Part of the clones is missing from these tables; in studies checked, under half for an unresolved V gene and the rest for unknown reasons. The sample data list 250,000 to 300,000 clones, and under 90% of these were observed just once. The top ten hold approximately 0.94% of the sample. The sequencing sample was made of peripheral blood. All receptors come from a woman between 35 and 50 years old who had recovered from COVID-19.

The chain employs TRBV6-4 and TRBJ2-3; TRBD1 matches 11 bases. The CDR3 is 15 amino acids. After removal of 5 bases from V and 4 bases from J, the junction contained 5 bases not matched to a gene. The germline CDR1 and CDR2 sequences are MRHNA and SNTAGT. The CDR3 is CASSSGTGGADTQYF. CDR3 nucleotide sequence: TGTGCCAGCAGTTCCGGGACAGGGGGTGCAGATACGCAGTATTTT.

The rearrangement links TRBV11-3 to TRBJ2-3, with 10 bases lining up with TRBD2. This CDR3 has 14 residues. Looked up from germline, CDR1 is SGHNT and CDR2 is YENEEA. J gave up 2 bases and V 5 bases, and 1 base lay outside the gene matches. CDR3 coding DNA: TGTGCCAGCAGCGGGACTAGCGCCACAGATACGCAGTATTTT. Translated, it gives CASSGTSATDTQYF.

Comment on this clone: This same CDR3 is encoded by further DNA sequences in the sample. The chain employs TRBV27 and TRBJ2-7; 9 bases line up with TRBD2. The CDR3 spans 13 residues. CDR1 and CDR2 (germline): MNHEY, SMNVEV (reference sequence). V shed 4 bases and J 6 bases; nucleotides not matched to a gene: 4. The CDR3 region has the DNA TGTGCCAGCAGTTCGGGACTAGCCGGCGAGCAGTACTTC. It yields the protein CASSSGLAGEQYF.

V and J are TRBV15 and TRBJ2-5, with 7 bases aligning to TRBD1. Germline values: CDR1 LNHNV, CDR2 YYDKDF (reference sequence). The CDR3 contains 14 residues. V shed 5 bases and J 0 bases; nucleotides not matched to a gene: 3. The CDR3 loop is CATSGDRNQETQYF. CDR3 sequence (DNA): TGTGCCACCAGCGGGGACAGAAACCAAGAGACCCAGTACTTC.

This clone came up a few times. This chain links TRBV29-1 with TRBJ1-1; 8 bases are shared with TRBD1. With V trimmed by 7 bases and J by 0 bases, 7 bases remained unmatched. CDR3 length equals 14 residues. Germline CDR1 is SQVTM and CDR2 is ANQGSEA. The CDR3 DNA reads TGCAGCGCAAAGGGACAGGACATGAACACTGAAGCTTTCTTT. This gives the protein CSAKGQDMNTEAFF.

CDR3: CASSGNHLILLGTEREAPPEQYF. The DNA of the CDR3 is TGTGCCAGCAGTGGAAATCATCTAATTCTTCTAGGGACAGAGCGGGAGGCACCCCCCGAGCAGTACTTC. The rearrangement joins TRBV28 to TRBJ2-7; 9 bases match TRBD2. The CDR3 is 23 amino acids. Unmatched junction bases numbered 35, after V lost 5 bases and J lost 6 bases. Germline-derived CDR1 and CDR2 are MDHEN and SYDVKM.

This CDR3 is CATLGGASTDTQYF. The DNA of the CDR3 is TGTGCCACCCTCGGGGGAGCCAGCACAGATACGCAGTATTTT. The chain combines TRBV2 with TRBJ2-3, with a weak D call TRBD2 (6 bases). The length of the CDR3 is 14 residues. Per germline, CDR1 SNHLY and CDR2 FYNNEI. Trimming removed 10 bases at V and 0 bases at J, with 14 bases between.

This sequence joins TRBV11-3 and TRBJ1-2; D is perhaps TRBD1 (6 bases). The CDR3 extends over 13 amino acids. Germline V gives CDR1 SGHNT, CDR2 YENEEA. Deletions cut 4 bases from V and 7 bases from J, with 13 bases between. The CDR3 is CASSYAGASGYTF. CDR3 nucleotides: TGTGCCAGCAGCTACGCAGGGGCGAGTGGCTACACCTTC.

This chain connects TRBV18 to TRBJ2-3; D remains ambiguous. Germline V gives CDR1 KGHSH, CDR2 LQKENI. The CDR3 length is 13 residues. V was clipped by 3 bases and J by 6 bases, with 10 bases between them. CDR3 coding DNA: TGTGCCAGCTCACCGGTCCCCGGGGATACGCAGTATTTT. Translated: CASSPVPGDTQYF.

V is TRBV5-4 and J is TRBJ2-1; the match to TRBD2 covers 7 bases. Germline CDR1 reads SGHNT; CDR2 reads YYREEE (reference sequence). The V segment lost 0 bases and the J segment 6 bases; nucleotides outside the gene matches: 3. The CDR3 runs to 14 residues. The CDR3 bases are TGTGCCAGCAGCTTGGAGGGAGGGCCCAATGAGCAGTTCTTC. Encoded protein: CASSLEGGPNEQFF.

CDR3 residues: CASSFEREVTEAFF. In DNA form, the CDR3 reads TGTGCCAGCAGCTTCGAGAGGGAGGTCACTGAAGCTTTCTTT. The J gene is TRBJ1-1, the V gene TRBV7-2, with D uncertain. The germline gives CDR1 SGHTA, CDR2 FQGNSA. V gave up 3 bases and J gave up 4 bases, with 12 bases separating them. CDR3 length: 14 residues.

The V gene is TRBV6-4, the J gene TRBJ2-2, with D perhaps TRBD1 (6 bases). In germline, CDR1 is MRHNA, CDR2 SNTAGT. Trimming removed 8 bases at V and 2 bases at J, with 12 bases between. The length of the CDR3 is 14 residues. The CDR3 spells CASQTDSNTGELFF. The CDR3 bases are TGTGCCAGCCAGACGGACAGCAACACCGGGGAGCTGTTTTTT.

The CDR3, as DNA: TGTGCCAGTACCGTGGAGGCTAATCAGCCCCAGCATTTT. Amino acids: CASTVEANQPQHF. The chain employs TRBV19 and TRBJ1-5; no clear D. V was clipped by 7 bases and J by 4 bases, with 11 bases between them. The germline V gene has CDR1 LNHDA and CDR2 SQIVND (reference sequence). The CDR3 consists of 13 residues.

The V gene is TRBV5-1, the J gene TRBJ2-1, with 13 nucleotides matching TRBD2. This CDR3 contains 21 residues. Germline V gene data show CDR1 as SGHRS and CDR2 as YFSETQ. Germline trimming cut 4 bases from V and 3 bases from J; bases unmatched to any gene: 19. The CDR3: CASSPPLRQGGTSGNYNEQFF. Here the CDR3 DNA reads TGCGCCAGCAGCCCACCCCTTCGACAGGGGGGGACTAGCGGGAACTACAATGAGCAGTTCTTC.

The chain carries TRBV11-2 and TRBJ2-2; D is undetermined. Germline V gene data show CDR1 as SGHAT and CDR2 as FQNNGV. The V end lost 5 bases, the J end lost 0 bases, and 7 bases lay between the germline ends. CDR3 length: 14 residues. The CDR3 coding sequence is TGTGCCAGCAGCCTCAGGACGAACACCGGGGAGCTGTTTTTT. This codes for CASSLRTNTGELFF.

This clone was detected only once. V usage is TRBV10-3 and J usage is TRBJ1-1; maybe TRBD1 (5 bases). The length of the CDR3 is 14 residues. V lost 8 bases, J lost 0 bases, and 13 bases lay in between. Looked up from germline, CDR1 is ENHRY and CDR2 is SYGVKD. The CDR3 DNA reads TGTGCCATCTCGGCGGGACTCATGAACACTGAAGCTTTCTTT. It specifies CAISAGLMNTEAFF.

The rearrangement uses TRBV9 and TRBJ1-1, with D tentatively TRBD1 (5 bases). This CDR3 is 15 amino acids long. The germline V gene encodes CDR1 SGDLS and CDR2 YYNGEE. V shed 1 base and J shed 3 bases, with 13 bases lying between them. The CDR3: CASSVQGGKHTEAFF. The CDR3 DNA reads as TGTGCCAGCAGCGTACAGGGAGGGAAGCACACTGAAGCTTTCTTT.

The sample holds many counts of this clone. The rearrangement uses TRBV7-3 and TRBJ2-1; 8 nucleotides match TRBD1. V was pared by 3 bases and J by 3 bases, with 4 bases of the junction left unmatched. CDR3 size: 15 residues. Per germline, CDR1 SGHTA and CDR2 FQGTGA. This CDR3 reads CASSFDRGVYNEQFF. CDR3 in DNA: TGTGCCAGCAGCTTCGACAGGGGTGTCTACAATGAGCAGTTCTTC.

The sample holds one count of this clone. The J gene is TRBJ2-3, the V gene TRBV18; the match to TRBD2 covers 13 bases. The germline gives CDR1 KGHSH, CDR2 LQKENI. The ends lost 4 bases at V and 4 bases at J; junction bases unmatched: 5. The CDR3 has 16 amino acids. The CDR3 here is CASSLRTSGSSDTQYF. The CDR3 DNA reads TGTGCCAGCTCACTACGGACTAGCGGGAGCTCAGATACGCAGTATTTT.

The CDR3 DNA reads TGTGCCTCGATGAGGGGGCGAGGAGAGACCCAGTACTTC. As protein: CASMRGRGETQYF. The V and J genes are TRBV19 and TRBJ2-5; 7 nucleotides match TRBD1. In germline, CDR1 is LNHDA, CDR2 SQIVND (reference sequence). J lost 4 bases, V lost 11 bases, and 10 bases had no gene match. The CDR3 totals 13 residues.

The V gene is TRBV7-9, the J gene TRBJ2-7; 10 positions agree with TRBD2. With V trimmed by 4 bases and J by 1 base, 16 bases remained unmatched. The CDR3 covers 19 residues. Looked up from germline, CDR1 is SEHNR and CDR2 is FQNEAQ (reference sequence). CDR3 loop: CASSSLRSTSGLSSYEQYF. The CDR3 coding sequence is TGTGCCAGCAGCTCCCTACGATCGACTAGCGGGCTCAGTTCCTACGAGCAGTACTTC.

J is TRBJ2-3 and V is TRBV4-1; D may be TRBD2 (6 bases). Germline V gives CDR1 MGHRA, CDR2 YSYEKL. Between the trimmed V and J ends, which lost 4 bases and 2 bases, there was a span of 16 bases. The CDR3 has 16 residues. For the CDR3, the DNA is TGCGCCAGCAGCCCCCACGGTAGCGGTAACACAGATACGCAGTATTTT. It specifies CASSPHGSGNTDTQYF.

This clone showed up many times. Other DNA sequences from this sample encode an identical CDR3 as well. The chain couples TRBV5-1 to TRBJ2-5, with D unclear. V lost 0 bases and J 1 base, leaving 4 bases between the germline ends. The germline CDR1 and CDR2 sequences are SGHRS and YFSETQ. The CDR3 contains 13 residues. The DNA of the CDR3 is TGCGCCAGCAGCTTGGGTCTCCAAGAGACCCAGTACTTC. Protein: CASSLGLQETQYF. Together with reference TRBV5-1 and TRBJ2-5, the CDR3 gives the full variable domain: KAGVTQTPRYLIKTRGQQVTLSCSPISGHRSVSWYQQTPGQGLQFLFEYFSETQRNKGNFPGRFSGRQFSNSRSEMNVSTLELGDSALYLCASSLGLQETQYFGPGTRLLVL.

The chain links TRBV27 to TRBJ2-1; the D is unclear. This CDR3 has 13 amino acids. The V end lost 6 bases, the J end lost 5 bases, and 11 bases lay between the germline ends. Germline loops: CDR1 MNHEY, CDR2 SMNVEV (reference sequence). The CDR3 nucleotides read TGTGCCAGCAGGCAGATTAGCCACAATGAGCAGTTCTTC. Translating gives CASRQISHNEQFF.

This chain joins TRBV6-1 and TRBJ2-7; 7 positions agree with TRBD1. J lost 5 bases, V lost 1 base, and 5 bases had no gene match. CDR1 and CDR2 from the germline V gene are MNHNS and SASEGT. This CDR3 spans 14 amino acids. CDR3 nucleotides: TGTGCCAGCAGTGAAGGACAGGGATCCAACGAGCAGTACTTC. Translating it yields CASSEGQGSNEQYF.

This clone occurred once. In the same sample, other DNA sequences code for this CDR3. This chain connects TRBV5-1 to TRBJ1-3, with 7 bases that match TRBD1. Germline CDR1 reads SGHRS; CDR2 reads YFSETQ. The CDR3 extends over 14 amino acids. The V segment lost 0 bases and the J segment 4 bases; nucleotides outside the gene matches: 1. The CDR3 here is CASSLEQGGNTIYF. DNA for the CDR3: TGCGCCAGCAGCTTGGAACAGGGGGGAAACACCATATATTTT. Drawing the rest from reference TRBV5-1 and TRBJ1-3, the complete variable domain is KAGVTQTPRYLIKTRGQQVTLSCSPISGHRSVSWYQQTPGQGLQFLFEYFSETQRNKGNFPGRFSGRQFSNSRSEMNVSTLELGDSALYLCASSLEQGGNTIYFGEGSWLTVV.

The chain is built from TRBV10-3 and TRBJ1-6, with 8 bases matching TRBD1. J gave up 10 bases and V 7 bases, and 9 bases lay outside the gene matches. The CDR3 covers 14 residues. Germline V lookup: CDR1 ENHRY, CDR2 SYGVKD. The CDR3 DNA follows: TGTGCCATCAATTCCGGGACAGGCGACTCACCCCTCCACTTT. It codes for CAINSGTGDSPLHF.

This chain's CDR3 is CASSTSGTGLHEQYF. As DNA, the CDR3 is TGTGCCAGTAGTACCTCCGGGACAGGGTTACACGAGCAGTACTTC. V gene TRBV19 combines with J gene TRBJ2-7, with 9 positions matching TRBD1. V trimming: 4 bases; J trimming: 5 bases; junction bases outside the gene matches: 9. The CDR3 loop spans 15 amino acids. The germline gives CDR1 LNHDA, CDR2 SQIVND (reference sequence). The variable domain in full, completed from reference TRBV19 and TRBJ2-7, reads DGGITQSPKYLFRKEGQNVTLSCEQNLNHDAMYWYRQDPGQGLRLIYYSQIVNDFQKGDIAEGYSVSREKKESFPLTVTSAQKNPTAFYLCASSTSGTGLHEQYFGPGTRLTVT.

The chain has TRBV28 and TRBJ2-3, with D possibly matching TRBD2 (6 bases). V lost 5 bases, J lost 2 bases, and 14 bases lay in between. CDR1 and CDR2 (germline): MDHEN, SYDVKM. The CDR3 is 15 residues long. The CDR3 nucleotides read TGTGCCAGCAGTCCGGGAGTTACCCCCACAGATACGCAGTATTTT. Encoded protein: CASSPGVTPTDTQYF.

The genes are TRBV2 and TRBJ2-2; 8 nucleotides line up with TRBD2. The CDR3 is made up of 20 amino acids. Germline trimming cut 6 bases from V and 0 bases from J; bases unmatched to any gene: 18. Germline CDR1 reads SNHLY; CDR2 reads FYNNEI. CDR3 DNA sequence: TGTGCCAGCAGGGAAACCGGGACTAGTCAAACAAGGTCGAACACCGGGGAGCTGTTTTTT. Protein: CASRETGTSQTRSNTGELFF.

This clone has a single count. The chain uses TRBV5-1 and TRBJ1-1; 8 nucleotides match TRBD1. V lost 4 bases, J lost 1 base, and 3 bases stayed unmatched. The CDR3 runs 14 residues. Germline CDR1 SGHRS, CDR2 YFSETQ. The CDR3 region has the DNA TGCGCCAGCAGCACAGGGGGTGCGAACACTGAAGCTTTCTTT. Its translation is CASSTGGANTEAFF. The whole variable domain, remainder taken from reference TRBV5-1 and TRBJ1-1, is KAGVTQTPRYLIKTRGQQVTLSCSPISGHRSVSWYQQTPGQGLQFLFEYFSETQRNKGNFPGRFSGRQFSNSRSEMNVSTLELGDSALYLCASSTGGANTEAFFGQGTRLTVV.